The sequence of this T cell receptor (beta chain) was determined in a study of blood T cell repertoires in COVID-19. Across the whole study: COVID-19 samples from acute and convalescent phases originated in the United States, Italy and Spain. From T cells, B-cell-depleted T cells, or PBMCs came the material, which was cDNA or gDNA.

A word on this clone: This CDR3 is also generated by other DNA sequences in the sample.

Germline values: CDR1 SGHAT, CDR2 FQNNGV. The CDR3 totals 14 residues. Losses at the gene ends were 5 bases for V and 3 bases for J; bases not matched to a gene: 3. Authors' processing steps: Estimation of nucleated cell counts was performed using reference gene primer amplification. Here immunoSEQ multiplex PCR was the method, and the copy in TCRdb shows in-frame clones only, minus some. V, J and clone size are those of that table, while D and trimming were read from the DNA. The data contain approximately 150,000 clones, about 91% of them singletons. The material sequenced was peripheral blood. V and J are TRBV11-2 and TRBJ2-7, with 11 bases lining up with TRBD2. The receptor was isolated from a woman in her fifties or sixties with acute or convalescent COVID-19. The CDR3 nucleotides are TGTGCCAGCAGCCCCCTAGCGGGAGGCTACGAGCAGTACTTC. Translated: CASSPLAGGYEQYF.